This is a list of T cell receptor beta chains from one sample in a study of shared clonotypes between healthy human individuals. Generated by immunoSEQ multiplex PCR, the TCRdb table keeps only in-frame clones and is missing some. The sample yields millions of clones, around 90% seen once. Sequencing input: naive CD4+ T cells sorted from blood. The receptors were gathered from a man aged 18 to 29 in good health. Each CDR3 is given with its conserved first and last residue. A D gene is named only where the DNA matches it firmly. Part of the rows lack a size; the others show once, few, many or a class for expanded clones.

v_call: TRBV5-6; j_call: TRBJ2-3; d_call: NA; clone_size: NA; cdr3_nt: TGTGCCAGCAGCTTGCAAAGCGCAGATACGCAGTATTTT; cdr3_aa: CASSLQSADTQYF
v_call: TRBV11-3; j_call: TRBJ2-2; d_call: NA; clone_size: NA; cdr3_nt: TGTGCCAGCAGCTTGACAATTCCGTGGACTGCCAACACCGGGGAGCTGTTTTTT; cdr3_aa: CASSLTIPWTANTGELFF
v_call: TRBV6-5; j_call: TRBJ2-2; d_call: NA; clone_size: once; cdr3_nt: TGTGCCAGCAGTTACACCCTTAGTGAGAACACCGGGGAGCTGTTTTTT; cdr3_aa: CASSYTLSENTGELFF
v_call: TRBV18; j_call: TRBJ2-7; d_call: NA; clone_size: NA; cdr3_nt: TGTGCCAGCTCACCAAATTGGGGGGTAGGGAACGAGCAGTACTTC; cdr3_aa: CASSPNWGVGNEQYF
v_call: TRBV30; j_call: TRBJ1-1; d_call: TRBD1; clone_size: once; cdr3_nt: TGTGCCTGGTGTCAGGGGGGCCCGGTCAACCCTGAAGCTTTCTTT; cdr3_aa: CAWCQGGPVNPEAFF
v_call: TRBV19; j_call: TRBJ2-7; d_call: NA; clone_size: NA; cdr3_nt: TGTGCCAGTAGAGGCAGGGGGGACTCCTACGAGCAGTACTTC; cdr3_aa: CASRGRGDSYEQYF
v_call: TRBV11-2; j_call: TRBJ2-5; d_call: NA; clone_size: NA; cdr3_nt: TGTGCCAGCAGCTCCCTACGGGCCGCGGAGACCCAGTACTTC; cdr3_aa: CASSSLRAAETQYF
v_call: TRBV18; j_call: TRBJ1-3; d_call: TRBD1; clone_size: NA; cdr3_nt: TGTGCCAGCTCTCCTCGCCGGGACAGGGCTGGAAACACCATATATTTT; cdr3_aa: CASSPRRDRAGNTIYF
v_call: TRBV6-1; j_call: TRBJ2-5; d_call: NA; clone_size: NA; cdr3_nt: TGTGCCAGCATGCCCCGAGGGGAGACCCAGTACTTC; cdr3_aa: CASMPRGETQYF
v_call: TRBV7-2; j_call: TRBJ2-7; d_call: TRBD2; clone_size: NA; cdr3_nt: TGTGCCAGCAGACTTGCGGGAGTTTACGAGCAGTACTTC; cdr3_aa: CASRLAGVYEQYF
v_call: TRBV29-1; j_call: TRBJ2-7; d_call: TRBD1; clone_size: NA; cdr3_nt: TGCAGCGTCTCGACAGGGGGCAGGGACGAGCAGTACTTC; cdr3_aa: CSVSTGGRDEQYF
v_call: TRBV6-5; j_call: TRBJ1-4; d_call: NA; clone_size: NA; cdr3_nt: TGTGCCAGCAGTTACCTGGCTAATGAAAAACTGTTTTTT; cdr3_aa: CASSYLANEKLFF
v_call: TRBV6-6; j_call: TRBJ2-7; d_call: TRBD1; clone_size: NA; cdr3_nt: TGTGCCAGCACCTCCTCAACAGGGGAGAAGTACTTC; cdr3_aa: CASTSSTGEKYF
v_call: TRBV19; j_call: TRBJ2-6; d_call: TRBD1; clone_size: NA; cdr3_nt: TGTGCCAGTAGTGACCCTGGACAGGTCTTCTCTGGGGCCAACGTCCTGACTTTC; cdr3_aa: CASSDPGQVFSGANVLTF
v_call: TRBV13; j_call: TRBJ2-7; d_call: TRBD1; clone_size: NA; cdr3_nt: TGTGCCAGCAGCTCATCCGGGACAGGGGGCTACGAGCAGTACTTC; cdr3_aa: CASSSSGTGGYEQYF
v_call: TRBV27; j_call: TRBJ1-2; d_call: NA; clone_size: NA; cdr3_nt: TGTGCCAGCAGTTTAAGGACCCCCTCCTCTAACTATGGCTACACCTTC; cdr3_aa: CASSLRTPSSNYGYTF
v_call: TRBV15; j_call: TRBJ1-2; d_call: TRBD1; clone_size: once; cdr3_nt: TGTGCCACCAGCGGTTCAGGTTGGGACAGCCCAAATGGCTACACCTTC; cdr3_aa: CATSGSGWDSPNGYTF
v_call: TRBV2; j_call: TRBJ2-1; d_call: NA; clone_size: once; cdr3_nt: TGTGCCAGCAGTCCCCAGGAGAACTACAATGAGCAGTTCTTC; cdr3_aa: CASSPQENYNEQFF
v_call: TRBV7-9; j_call: TRBJ1-1; d_call: NA; clone_size: NA; cdr3_nt: TGTGCCAGCAGCGTTACCCTGGGGACTGAAGCTTTCTTT; cdr3_aa: CASSVTLGTEAFF
v_call: TRBV5-1; j_call: TRBJ1-4; d_call: NA; clone_size: NA; cdr3_nt: TGCGCCAGCAGCTTGGTTCTCGGGGATGAAAAACTGTTTTTT; cdr3_aa: CASSLVLGDEKLFF
v_call: TRBV5-5; j_call: TRBJ2-1; d_call: TRBD2; clone_size: NA; cdr3_nt: TGTGCCAGCAGCTTAGGGACTAGCGGGATTGGTGAGCAGTTCTTC; cdr3_aa: CASSLGTSGIGEQFF
v_call: TRBV7-9; j_call: TRBJ1-2; d_call: NA; clone_size: NA; cdr3_nt: TGTGCCAGCAGCTTAACAAGTACAGGGATCTATGGCTACACCTTC; cdr3_aa: CASSLTSTGIYGYTF
v_call: TRBV6-6; j_call: TRBJ1-6; d_call: NA; clone_size: NA; cdr3_nt: TGTGCCAGCAGCCTTACGAGTTGGAGAAATAATTCACCCCTCCACTTT; cdr3_aa: CASSLTSWRNNSPLHF
v_call: TRBV30; j_call: TRBJ2-7; d_call: NA; clone_size: NA; cdr3_nt: TGTGCCTGGGGAGTTTACGAGCAGTACTTC; cdr3_aa: CAWGVYEQYF
v_call: TRBV2; j_call: TRBJ2-5; d_call: TRBD2; clone_size: NA; cdr3_nt: TGTGCCAGCATAAGGACTAGCGGGAGGAAAGGGGAGACCCAGTACTTC; cdr3_aa: CASIRTSGRKGETQYF